This TCR gamma chain was identified during a study of γδ T cells in repeated Plasmodium falciparum infection. Across the whole study: Four controlled malaria infections with P. falciparum NF54 spanned around 91 weeks. Samples were taken at baseline, before some infections, and 21 days after each.

TCRdb made new clone calls on the multiplex PCR reads using CATT. The sample carries 28,000 or so gamma-chain clones, more than 1.4% recorded once. Study conclusions and caveats: Over time and infection, Vgamma9/Vdelta2+ repertoires remained highly stable and polyclonal.

CDR1 and CDR2 (germline): GITISATS, ISYDGTV (reference sequence). CDR3 length: 14 amino acids. This clone was recorded a few times. Antigen specificity is unknown. A read error is the likely source, as a far larger clone sits one nucleotide away. Within the sample, other DNA sequences also encode this same CDR3. Gammadelta T cells were flow-sorted from PBMC into Vgamma9/Vdelta2+ and Vdelta2-negative populations for bulk analysis. The sequence was collected from a pool of human donors (malaria-infected and uninfected, not separated). The V gene is TRGV9; the J gene was not called. The sample taken for sequencing was gamma-delta T cells from blood. Here the CDR3 reads CALWEVRGGWFKIF. The CDR3, as DNA: TGTGCCTTGTGGGAGGTTCGGGGGGGTTGGTTTAAGATATTT.